This T cell receptor (beta chain) came from a study of CD8 T cells in Susac syndrome. CDR3 length: 15 amino acids. Germline V gene data show CDR1 as MDHEN and CDR2 as SYDVKM. J gave up 3 bases and V 4 bases, and 9 bases lay outside the gene matches. With random hexamers, reverse transcription was performed on about 0.5 to 1 ug of RNA. The immunoSEQ assay covered 54 Vbeta and 13 Jbeta segments for CDR3. TCRdb used MiXCR to reprocess the immunoSEQ multiplex PCR reads, holding one entry per CDR3 protein. The sample has 170,000 or so distinct CDR3 sequences, roughly 92% seen once. CD8+ and CD4+ T cells taken from blood had their TCR beta sequenced.

Specimen: CD4+ T cells from PBMCs. The source of this sequence is a human donor with multiple sclerosis. This sequence joins TRBV28 and TRBJ2-7, with 7 bases aligning to TRBD1. This CDR3 is CASSSLRTGLYEQYF. CDR3 DNA: TGTGCCAGCAGTTCCCTGAGGACAGGACTCTACGAGCAGTACTTC.